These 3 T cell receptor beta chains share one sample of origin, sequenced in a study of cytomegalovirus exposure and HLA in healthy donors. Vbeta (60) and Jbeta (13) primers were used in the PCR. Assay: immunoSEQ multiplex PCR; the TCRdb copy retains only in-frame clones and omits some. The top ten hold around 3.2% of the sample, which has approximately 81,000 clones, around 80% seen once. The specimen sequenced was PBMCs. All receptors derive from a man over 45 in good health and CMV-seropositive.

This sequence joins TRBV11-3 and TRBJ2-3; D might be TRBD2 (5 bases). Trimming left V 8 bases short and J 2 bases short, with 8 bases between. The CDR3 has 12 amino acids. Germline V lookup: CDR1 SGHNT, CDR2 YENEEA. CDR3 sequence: CASGSATDTQYF. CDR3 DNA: TGTGCCAGCGGTAGCGCCACAGATACGCAGTATTTT.

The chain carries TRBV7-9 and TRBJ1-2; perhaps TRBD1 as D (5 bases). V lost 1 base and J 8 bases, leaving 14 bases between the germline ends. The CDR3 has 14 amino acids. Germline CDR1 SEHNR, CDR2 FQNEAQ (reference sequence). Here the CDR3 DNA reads TGTGCCAGCAGCTTAGAGGGCTTGGGGCCGGGCTACACCTTC. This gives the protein CASSLEGLGPGYTF.

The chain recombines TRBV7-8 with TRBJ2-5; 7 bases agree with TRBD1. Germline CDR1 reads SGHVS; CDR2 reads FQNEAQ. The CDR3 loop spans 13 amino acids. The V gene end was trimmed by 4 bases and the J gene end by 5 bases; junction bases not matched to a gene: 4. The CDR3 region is CASSSQGWETQYF. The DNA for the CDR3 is TGTGCCAGCAGCTCACAGGGGTGGGAGACCCAGTACTTC.